The 11 T cell receptor beta chains presented below share a single source sample, sequenced in a study of identical twins. TCRdb redid the calling of the 5' RACE reads with MiXCR, one entry per CDR3 protein. The sample lists under 20,000 distinct CDR3 sequences; roughly 69% were seen once. Sample: memory (CD45RO+) T cells sorted from blood. The receptor set was obtained from a young woman in good health. This table probably holds off-target reads from a library built for another chain.

The gene calls are TRBV30 and TRBJ2-2; D perhaps matches TRBD2 (6 bases). Trimming shortened V by 1 base and J by 3 bases, and 9 bases separated the two germline ends. The germline CDR1 and CDR2 sequences are GTSNPN and SVGIG (reference sequence). The CDR3 consists of 14 residues. As DNA, the CDR3 is TGTGCCTGGAGTGCGGGACTCTACACCGGGGAGCTGTTTTTT. It yields the protein CAWSAGLYTGELFF.

The V and J genes are TRBV18 and TRBJ1-5; 7 nucleotides agree with TRBD1. Germline V lookup: CDR1 KGHSH, CDR2 LQKENI. The CDR3 is 16 residues long. V shed 6 bases and J 2 bases; nucleotides not matched to a gene: 10. In DNA, the CDR3 is TGTGCCAGCTCTTACCAGGGGGGACAGCGCAATCAGCCCCAGCATTTT. Its protein is CASSYQGGQRNQPQHF. The full variable domain, its missing parts supplied by reference TRBV18 and TRBJ1-5, is NAGVMQNPRHLVRRRGQEARLRCSPMKGHSHVYWYRQLPEEGLKFMVYLQKENIIDESGMPKERFSAEFPKEGPSILRIQQVVRGDSAAYFCASSYQGGQRNQPQHFGDGTRLSIL.

This clonotype appeared a single time. The chain is built from TRBV6-2 or TRBV6-3 and TRBJ2-2; weak D call: TRBD1 (6 bases). The CDR3 totals 17 residues. Germline CDR1 is MNHEY and CDR2 is SVGEGT. V was clipped by 9 bases and J by 2 bases, with 22 bases between them. Written as DNA, the CDR3 is TGTGCCAGTCGTAAAGGCGGACAGCGGATAAACACCGGGGAGCTGTTTTTT. This encodes CASRKGGQRINTGELFF.

The gene calls are TRBV7-2 and TRBJ1-2; D is unclear. V was shortened by 4 bases and J by 7 bases, with 10 bases between the two germline ends. The CDR3 consists of 12 residues. CDR1 is SGHTA, CDR2 FQGNSA, per germline. The CDR3 loop reads CASSSSTGGYTF. The CDR3 nucleotides are TGTGCCAGCAGCTCCTCCACGGGTGGCTACACCTTC. The variable domain in full, with the rest retrieved from reference TRBV7-2 and TRBJ1-2, is GAGVSQSPSNKVTEKGKDVELRCDPISGHTALYWYRQSLGQGLEFLIYFQGNSAPDKSGLPSDRFSAERTGGSVSTLTIQRTQQEDSAVYLCASSSSTGGYTFGSGTRLTVV.

This clonotype was observed a handful of times. The rearrangement uses TRBV29-1 and TRBJ2-1; D is undetermined. V dropped 7 bases and J dropped 5 bases, with 6 bases sitting between them. Per the germline V gene, CDR1 is SQVTM and CDR2 is ANQGSEA. There are 10 residues in the CDR3. This CDR3 is CSGAHNEQFF. CDR3 sequence (DNA): TGCAGCGGCGCCCACAATGAGCAGTTCTTC.

The J gene is TRBJ2-7, the V gene TRBV5-6; unclear D gene. The CDR3 sequence is 16 residues long. The germline gives CDR1 SGHDT, CDR2 YYEEEE. Trimming shortened V by 1 base and J by 5 bases, and 19 bases separated the two germline ends. The CDR3 DNA follows: TGTGCCAGCAGCTTGATGGTAAACTTACTTTCCAACGAGCAGTACTTC. It yields the protein CASSLMVNLLSNEQYF.

Only a few counts were recorded for this clonotype. The chain links TRBV29-1 to TRBJ2-1, with D uncertain. Germline assignment: CDR1 SQVTM and CDR2 ANQGSEA. V shed 3 bases and J shed 7 bases, with 4 bases lying between them. This CDR3 has 10 amino acids. In DNA form, the CDR3 reads TGCAGCGTTGAGGCGAATGAGCAGTTCTTC. This translates into CSVEANEQFF.

This chain connects TRBV11-1 to TRBJ2-7; no clear D gene. Trimming stripped 0 bases from V and 4 bases from J, with 10 bases between. The CDR3 has 14 residues. Germline V CDR1 and CDR2: SGHAT, FQDESV (reference sequence). CDR3 in DNA: TGTGCCAGCAGCTTAGCAAGGGTGGAGTACGAGCAGTACTTC. Translated, it gives CASSLARVEYEQYF.

The CDR3 here is CASSFSASYEQYF. The DNA for the CDR3 is TGTGCCAGCAGTTTTAGCGCTTCCTACGAGCAGTACTTC. The rearrangement joins TRBV6-5 to TRBJ2-7; tentative D call: TRBD2 (5 bases). The ends were cut back, 4 bases at V and 1 base at J, with 8 bases in the middle. Germline assignment: CDR1 MNHEY and CDR2 SVGAGI. This CDR3 is 13 amino acids long.

The CDR3 nucleotides are TGCAGTGCCCTGCCTGGAGCGGCTAGCTCCTACAATGAGCAGTTCTTC. This gives the protein CSALPGAASSYNEQFF. The V gene is TRBV20-1, the J gene TRBJ2-1; D possibly corresponds to TRBD2 (5 bases). Germline CDR1 DFQATT, CDR2 SNEGSKA (reference sequence). V lost 6 bases and J 0 bases, leaving 18 bases between the germline ends. This CDR3 contains 16 residues.

V usage is TRBV7-2 and J usage is TRBJ2-1, with D possibly TRBD2 on 5 matching bases. This CDR3 is 13 amino acids long. Germline V gene data show CDR1 as SGHTA and CDR2 as FQGNSA. Between the trimmed V and J ends, which lost 5 bases and 9 bases, there was a span of 14 bases. The CDR3 protein is CASSQHYEGEQFF. The CDR3 bases are TGTGCCAGCAGCCAACATTATGAGGGTGAGCAGTTCTTC.